The 25 T cell receptor beta chains reported below all come from one sample, sequenced in a study of cytomegalovirus exposure and HLA in healthy donors. Primers: 60 Vbeta forward and 13 Jbeta reverse. Sequenced by immunoSEQ multiplex PCR; TCRdb stores in-frame clones only, minus some. The sample has about 120,000 clones; roughly 77% are singletons. Material: PBMCs. Receptors originate from a man aged 35 to 55 in good health and CMV-seronegative.

This clone came up once. The chain is built from TRBV9 and TRBJ2-1; TRBD1 is a possible D gene (5 bases). V lost 4 bases and J 13 bases, leaving 15 bases between the germline ends. Germline V gene data show CDR1 as SGDLS and CDR2 as YYNGEE. This CDR3 spans 12 amino acids. CDR3 in amino acids: CASSPTTVPQFF. The CDR3, as DNA: TGTGCCAGCAGCCCGACGACAGTTCCTCAGTTCTTC. Looking up the rest from reference TRBV9 and TRBJ2-1 gives the full variable domain: DSGVTQTPKHLITATGQRVTLRCSPRSGDLSVYWYQQSLDQGLQFLIQYYNGEERAKGNILERFSAQQFPDLHSELNLSSLELGDSALYFCASSPTTVPQFFGPGTRLTVL.

The CDR3 nucleotides read TGTGCCTGGAGTTCCCGGGGAGGGGTCTTCAATCAGCCCCAGCATTTT. This sequence encodes CAWSSRGGVFNQPQHF. The chain links TRBV30 to TRBJ1-5; tentatively, D is TRBD1 (5 bases). Germline lookup yields CDR1 GTSNPN and CDR2 SVGIG (reference sequence). The CDR3 has 16 residues. Trimming removed 2 bases at V and 3 bases at J, with 17 bases between.

CDR3 coding DNA: TGTGCCAGCAGCCCGGCAAGGGGGGGCGCCCCTACCCATGAGCAGTTCTTC. This codes for CASSPARGGAPTHEQFF. The chain recombines TRBV9 with TRBJ2-1; D is possibly TRBD2 (7 bases). Trimming cost V 4 bases and J 8 bases, with 25 bases left between them. There are 17 residues in the CDR3. Germline V gives CDR1 SGDLS, CDR2 YYNGEE.

The V and J genes are TRBV15 and TRBJ1-5; TRBD1 aligns across 8 bases. Germline CDR1 and CDR2: LNHNV and YYDKDF (reference sequence). This CDR3 has 15 amino acids. Trimming removed 6 bases from V and 1 base from J; junction bases left unmatched: 5. CDR3 sequence: CATRSGGGSNQPQHF. In nucleotides, the CDR3 is TGTGCCACCAGATCAGGGGGCGGGAGCAATCAGCCCCAGCATTTT.

The CDR3 bases are TGCGCCAGCAGCTTACTCCGACAGGCCGGCAATGAGCAGTTCTTC. Its translation is CASSLLRQAGNEQFF. The chain links TRBV5-1 to TRBJ2-1, with D perhaps TRBD1 (6 bases). From germline, CDR1 is SGHRS and CDR2 YFSETQ. The CDR3 is made up of 15 amino acids. Trimming took off 2 bases at V and 6 bases at J, with 15 bases between the two ends.

This chain joins TRBV4-3 and TRBJ2-7; 9 bases line up with TRBD1. The V gene's germline CDR1 is LGHNA and CDR2 YSLEER. The V gene end was trimmed by 4 bases and the J gene end by 2 bases; junction bases not matched to a gene: 9. The CDR3 runs to 16 residues. The CDR3 spells CASSLTSGTGTYEQYF. CDR3 coding DNA: TGCGCCAGCAGCCTTACCTCCGGGACAGGGACCTACGAGCAGTACTTC.

The V and J genes are TRBV6-5 and TRBJ2-4; tentatively, D is TRBD2 (6 bases). Germline CDR1 MNHEY, CDR2 SVGAGI. The CDR3 extends over 11 amino acids. V was trimmed by 5 bases and J by 8 bases, leaving 7 bases between them. CDR3 in amino acids: CASSPGDIQYF. For the CDR3, the DNA is TGTGCCAGCAGTCCGGGAGACATTCAGTACTTC.

The chain uses TRBV6-5 and TRBJ1-2; 9 positions match TRBD1. The V and J ends lost 4 bases and 7 bases, in that order; junction bases with no gene match: 7. The germline V gene encodes CDR1 MNHEY and CDR2 SVGAGI. The CDR3 runs to 14 residues. CDR3 bases: TGTGCCAGCAGTTTGATGGGACAGGGTAGTGGCTACACCTTC. This translates into CASSLMGQGSGYTF.

The chain couples TRBV27 to TRBJ1-1, with a possible D match to TRBD1 (5 bases). The V gene lost 8 bases and the J gene lost 1 base, with 11 bases spanning the gap. This CDR3 is built from 13 residues. The germline gives CDR1 MNHEY, CDR2 SMNVEV (reference sequence). Here the CDR3 DNA reads TGTGCCAGCGCAAAACAGGAGAACACTGAAGCTTTCTTT. Protein sequence: CASAKQENTEAFF.

V usage is TRBV19 and J usage is TRBJ2-7; D not resolved. From germline, CDR1 is LNHDA and CDR2 SQIVND (reference sequence). The V end lost 0 bases, the J end lost 1 base, and 13 bases lay between the germline ends. The CDR3 extends over 16 amino acids. CDR3 sequence: CASSIDRRASSYEQYF. DNA of the CDR3: TGTGCCAGTAGTATAGATCGGAGAGCTTCTTCCTACGAGCAGTACTTC.

CDR3 region: CASTIGQGPHEQYF. CDR3 DNA: TGTGCCAGCACCATAGGGCAGGGGCCCCACGAGCAGTACTTC. The chain recombines TRBV7-9 with TRBJ2-7; possible D gene TRBD1, 6 bases. V gave up 7 bases and J gave up 5 bases, with 18 bases separating them. This CDR3 is built from 14 residues. Per germline, CDR1 SEHNR and CDR2 FQNEAQ (reference sequence).

The chain employs TRBV9 and TRBJ2-1; 9 positions agree with TRBD2. V shed 0 bases and J 0 bases; nucleotides not matched to a gene: 7. Germline lookup yields CDR1 SGDLS and CDR2 YYNGEE. CDR3 length: 18 residues. The CDR3 reads CASSVASIAGDSYNEQFF. The CDR3 nucleotides read TGTGCCAGCAGCGTAGCGTCAATAGCGGGAGACTCCTACAATGAGCAGTTCTTC.

V usage is TRBV18 and J usage is TRBJ2-3; 9 bases line up with TRBD1. J was trimmed by 3 bases and V by 2 bases; bases with no gene match: 6. Germline loops: CDR1 KGHSH, CDR2 LQKENI. The CDR3 has 16 amino acids. The CDR3 loop reads CASSPFAGQGTDTQYF. The CDR3 DNA reads TGTGCCAGCTCACCATTTGCCGGACAGGGGACAGATACGCAGTATTTT.

The chain couples TRBV10-3 to TRBJ2-3; TRBD1 agrees at 7 bases. The germline V gene encodes CDR1 ENHRY and CDR2 SYGVKD. Trimming took 8 bases from V and 3 from J; bases not matched to a gene: 5. The CDR3 loop spans 13 amino acids. CDR3 region: CAIGTEKTDTQYF. CDR3 DNA sequence: TGTGCCATCGGGACAGAGAAGACAGATACGCAGTATTTT.

The chain recombines TRBV14 with TRBJ2-6; a possible D gene is TRBD1 (5 bases). The CDR3 totals 15 residues. Trimming stripped 1 base from V and 3 bases from J, with 7 bases between. Looked up from germline, CDR1 is SGHDN and CDR2 is FVKESK. The CDR3 loop reads CASSQGGFGANVLTF. CDR3 DNA sequence: TGTGCCAGCAGCCAAGGGGGCTTTGGGGCCAACGTCCTGACTTTC.

The J gene is TRBJ1-3, the V gene TRBV7-9; the match to TRBD1 covers 7 bases. There are 14 residues in the CDR3. CDR1 and CDR2 from the germline V gene are SEHNR and FQNEAQ (reference sequence). The junction had 2 bases not matched to a gene; V was cut back by 5 bases and J by 1 base. The CDR3 reads CASSRTGSGNTIYF. DNA of the CDR3: TGTGCCAGCAGCCGGACAGGATCTGGAAACACCATATATTTT.

The chain links TRBV7-9 to TRBJ2-7; 7 nucleotides align to TRBD1. The CDR3 runs 15 residues. Per germline, CDR1 SEHNR and CDR2 FQNEAQ (reference sequence). With 5 bases clipped from V and 5 bases from J, the junction kept 12 bases outside the gene matches. The CDR3 here is CASSANPGQPDEQYF. DNA for the CDR3: TGTGCCAGCAGCGCCAATCCGGGACAGCCTGACGAGCAGTACTTC.

The chain joins TRBV28 to TRBJ1-1; D might be TRBD1 (6 bases). CDR3 length equals 14 residues. Trimming left V 6 bases short and J 5 bases short, with 16 bases between. CDR1 and CDR2 from the germline V gene are MDHEN and SYDVKM. The CDR3 reads CASSLGQSGTEAFF. CDR3 nucleotides: TGTGCCAGCAGCCTGGGACAATCGGGGACTGAAGCTTTCTTT.

This chain joins TRBV19 and TRBJ1-4; D is perhaps TRBD1 (6 bases). In germline, CDR1 is LNHDA, CDR2 SQIVND (reference sequence). The CDR3 is 14 amino acids. Trimming cost V 3 bases and J 11 bases, with 16 bases left between them. CDR3 nucleotide sequence: TGTGCCAGTAGTATCCAGCAGGGGACCCACAAACTGTTTTTT. Residues: CASSIQQGTHKLFF.

V is TRBV5-6 and J is TRBJ2-1, with TRBD2 matching over 8 bases. Germline CDR1 SGHDT, CDR2 YYEEEE. J lost 4 bases, V lost 2 bases, and 5 bases had no gene match. The CDR3 runs to 15 residues. The CDR3 region is CASSFSTSGYNEQFF. The CDR3 DNA follows: TGTGCCAGCAGCTTCAGCACTAGCGGTTACAATGAGCAGTTCTTC.

The chain has TRBV5-4 and TRBJ1-2, with D perhaps TRBD1 (5 bases). The length of the CDR3 is 15 residues. The germline gives CDR1 SGHNT, CDR2 YYREEE (reference sequence). Trimming stripped 4 bases from V and 2 bases from J, with 15 bases between. CDR3 sequence reads: CASSGGGRLNYGYTF. CDR3 bases: TGTGCCAGCAGCGGGGGGGGACGTCTGAACTATGGCTACACCTTC.

The rearrangement links TRBV27 to TRBJ2-7; 9 bases map to TRBD2. The V and J ends lost 6 bases and 6 bases, in that order; junction bases with no gene match: 12. Germline CDR1 MNHEY, CDR2 SMNVEV (reference sequence). The CDR3 loop spans 15 amino acids. The CDR3, as DNA: TGTGCCAGCAGCCAGTTTGCGGGAGGGCCCTCCGAGCAGTACTTC. Its protein is CASSQFAGGPSEQYF.

This clone was detected only once. The chain recombines TRBV6-1 with TRBJ1-5, with D uncertain. V was cut by 4 bases and J by 5 bases, with 9 bases left in between. Germline CDR1 MNHNS, CDR2 SASEGT. This CDR3 region has 13 residues. The CDR3 region is CASSGEIYQPQHF. The CDR3 nucleotides read TGTGCCAGCAGTGGTGAGATATATCAGCCCCAGCATTTT.

A remark on this clone: The sample contains more than one DNA sequence encoding this CDR3. The chain carries TRBV7-2 and TRBJ1-5; possibly TRBD1 for D (5 bases). The V and J ends lost 5 bases and 4 bases respectively, with 9 bases between them. Germline-derived CDR1 and CDR2 are SGHTA and FQGNSA. CDR3 length: 13 amino acids. This chain's CDR3 is CASSTRGNQPQHF. Written as DNA, the CDR3 is TGTGCCAGCAGCACCCGGGGGAATCAGCCCCAGCATTTT.

This chain uses TRBV27 with TRBJ2-7; TRBD2 agrees at 7 bases. The CDR3 sequence is 14 residues long. V shed 6 bases and J 2 bases; nucleotides not matched to a gene: 7. Germline values: CDR1 MNHEY, CDR2 SMNVEV (reference sequence). This CDR3 reads CASRSGKLTYEQYF. In nucleotides, the CDR3 is TGTGCCAGCAGAAGCGGGAAGCTAACCTACGAGCAGTACTTC.